This T cell receptor (beta chain) was found in a study of regulatory T cells. Note on this clone: A read error may produce the germline difference seen at one junction end.

Germline V lookup: CDR1 MNHEY, CDR2 SMNVEV (reference sequence). This CDR3 contains 10 residues. The PCR used 52 TRBV and 13 TRBJ primers. Libraries were prepared by immunoSEQ multiplex PCR; TCRdb keeps only in-frame clonotypes and omits some of them. The sample contains approximately 9,300 clones, 84% of which appear only once. Sequencing was done on a sample of CD8+ T cells sorted from blood. This clonotype was sampled from a person between 18 and 30 years old with CD3G deficiency. The chain couples TRBV27 to TRBJ2-7; D may be TRBD2 (6 bases). This chain's CDR3 is CASSSPRDSF. In nucleotides, the CDR3 is TGTGCCAGTTCCAGCCCGCGGGACTCCTTC.